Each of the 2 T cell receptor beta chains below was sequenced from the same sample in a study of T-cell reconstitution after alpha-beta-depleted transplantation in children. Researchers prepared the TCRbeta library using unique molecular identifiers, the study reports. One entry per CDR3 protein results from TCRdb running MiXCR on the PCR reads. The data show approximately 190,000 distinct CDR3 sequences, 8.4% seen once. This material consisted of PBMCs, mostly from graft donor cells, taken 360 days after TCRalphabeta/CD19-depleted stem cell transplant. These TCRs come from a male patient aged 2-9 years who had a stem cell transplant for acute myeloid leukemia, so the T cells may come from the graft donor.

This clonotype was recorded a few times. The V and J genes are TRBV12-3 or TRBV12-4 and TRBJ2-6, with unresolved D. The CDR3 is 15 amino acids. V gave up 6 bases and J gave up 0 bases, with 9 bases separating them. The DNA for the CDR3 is TGTGCCAGCAGCGCTAGGAGCTCTGGGGCCAACGTCCTGACTTTC. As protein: CASSARSSGANVLTF.

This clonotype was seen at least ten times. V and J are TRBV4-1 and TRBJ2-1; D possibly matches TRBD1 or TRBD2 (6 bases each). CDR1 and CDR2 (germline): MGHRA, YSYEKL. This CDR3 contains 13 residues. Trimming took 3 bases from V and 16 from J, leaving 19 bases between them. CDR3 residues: CASSHSPGDTEFF. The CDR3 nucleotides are TGCGCCAGCAGCCACTCGCCGGGGGACACGGAATTCTTC.